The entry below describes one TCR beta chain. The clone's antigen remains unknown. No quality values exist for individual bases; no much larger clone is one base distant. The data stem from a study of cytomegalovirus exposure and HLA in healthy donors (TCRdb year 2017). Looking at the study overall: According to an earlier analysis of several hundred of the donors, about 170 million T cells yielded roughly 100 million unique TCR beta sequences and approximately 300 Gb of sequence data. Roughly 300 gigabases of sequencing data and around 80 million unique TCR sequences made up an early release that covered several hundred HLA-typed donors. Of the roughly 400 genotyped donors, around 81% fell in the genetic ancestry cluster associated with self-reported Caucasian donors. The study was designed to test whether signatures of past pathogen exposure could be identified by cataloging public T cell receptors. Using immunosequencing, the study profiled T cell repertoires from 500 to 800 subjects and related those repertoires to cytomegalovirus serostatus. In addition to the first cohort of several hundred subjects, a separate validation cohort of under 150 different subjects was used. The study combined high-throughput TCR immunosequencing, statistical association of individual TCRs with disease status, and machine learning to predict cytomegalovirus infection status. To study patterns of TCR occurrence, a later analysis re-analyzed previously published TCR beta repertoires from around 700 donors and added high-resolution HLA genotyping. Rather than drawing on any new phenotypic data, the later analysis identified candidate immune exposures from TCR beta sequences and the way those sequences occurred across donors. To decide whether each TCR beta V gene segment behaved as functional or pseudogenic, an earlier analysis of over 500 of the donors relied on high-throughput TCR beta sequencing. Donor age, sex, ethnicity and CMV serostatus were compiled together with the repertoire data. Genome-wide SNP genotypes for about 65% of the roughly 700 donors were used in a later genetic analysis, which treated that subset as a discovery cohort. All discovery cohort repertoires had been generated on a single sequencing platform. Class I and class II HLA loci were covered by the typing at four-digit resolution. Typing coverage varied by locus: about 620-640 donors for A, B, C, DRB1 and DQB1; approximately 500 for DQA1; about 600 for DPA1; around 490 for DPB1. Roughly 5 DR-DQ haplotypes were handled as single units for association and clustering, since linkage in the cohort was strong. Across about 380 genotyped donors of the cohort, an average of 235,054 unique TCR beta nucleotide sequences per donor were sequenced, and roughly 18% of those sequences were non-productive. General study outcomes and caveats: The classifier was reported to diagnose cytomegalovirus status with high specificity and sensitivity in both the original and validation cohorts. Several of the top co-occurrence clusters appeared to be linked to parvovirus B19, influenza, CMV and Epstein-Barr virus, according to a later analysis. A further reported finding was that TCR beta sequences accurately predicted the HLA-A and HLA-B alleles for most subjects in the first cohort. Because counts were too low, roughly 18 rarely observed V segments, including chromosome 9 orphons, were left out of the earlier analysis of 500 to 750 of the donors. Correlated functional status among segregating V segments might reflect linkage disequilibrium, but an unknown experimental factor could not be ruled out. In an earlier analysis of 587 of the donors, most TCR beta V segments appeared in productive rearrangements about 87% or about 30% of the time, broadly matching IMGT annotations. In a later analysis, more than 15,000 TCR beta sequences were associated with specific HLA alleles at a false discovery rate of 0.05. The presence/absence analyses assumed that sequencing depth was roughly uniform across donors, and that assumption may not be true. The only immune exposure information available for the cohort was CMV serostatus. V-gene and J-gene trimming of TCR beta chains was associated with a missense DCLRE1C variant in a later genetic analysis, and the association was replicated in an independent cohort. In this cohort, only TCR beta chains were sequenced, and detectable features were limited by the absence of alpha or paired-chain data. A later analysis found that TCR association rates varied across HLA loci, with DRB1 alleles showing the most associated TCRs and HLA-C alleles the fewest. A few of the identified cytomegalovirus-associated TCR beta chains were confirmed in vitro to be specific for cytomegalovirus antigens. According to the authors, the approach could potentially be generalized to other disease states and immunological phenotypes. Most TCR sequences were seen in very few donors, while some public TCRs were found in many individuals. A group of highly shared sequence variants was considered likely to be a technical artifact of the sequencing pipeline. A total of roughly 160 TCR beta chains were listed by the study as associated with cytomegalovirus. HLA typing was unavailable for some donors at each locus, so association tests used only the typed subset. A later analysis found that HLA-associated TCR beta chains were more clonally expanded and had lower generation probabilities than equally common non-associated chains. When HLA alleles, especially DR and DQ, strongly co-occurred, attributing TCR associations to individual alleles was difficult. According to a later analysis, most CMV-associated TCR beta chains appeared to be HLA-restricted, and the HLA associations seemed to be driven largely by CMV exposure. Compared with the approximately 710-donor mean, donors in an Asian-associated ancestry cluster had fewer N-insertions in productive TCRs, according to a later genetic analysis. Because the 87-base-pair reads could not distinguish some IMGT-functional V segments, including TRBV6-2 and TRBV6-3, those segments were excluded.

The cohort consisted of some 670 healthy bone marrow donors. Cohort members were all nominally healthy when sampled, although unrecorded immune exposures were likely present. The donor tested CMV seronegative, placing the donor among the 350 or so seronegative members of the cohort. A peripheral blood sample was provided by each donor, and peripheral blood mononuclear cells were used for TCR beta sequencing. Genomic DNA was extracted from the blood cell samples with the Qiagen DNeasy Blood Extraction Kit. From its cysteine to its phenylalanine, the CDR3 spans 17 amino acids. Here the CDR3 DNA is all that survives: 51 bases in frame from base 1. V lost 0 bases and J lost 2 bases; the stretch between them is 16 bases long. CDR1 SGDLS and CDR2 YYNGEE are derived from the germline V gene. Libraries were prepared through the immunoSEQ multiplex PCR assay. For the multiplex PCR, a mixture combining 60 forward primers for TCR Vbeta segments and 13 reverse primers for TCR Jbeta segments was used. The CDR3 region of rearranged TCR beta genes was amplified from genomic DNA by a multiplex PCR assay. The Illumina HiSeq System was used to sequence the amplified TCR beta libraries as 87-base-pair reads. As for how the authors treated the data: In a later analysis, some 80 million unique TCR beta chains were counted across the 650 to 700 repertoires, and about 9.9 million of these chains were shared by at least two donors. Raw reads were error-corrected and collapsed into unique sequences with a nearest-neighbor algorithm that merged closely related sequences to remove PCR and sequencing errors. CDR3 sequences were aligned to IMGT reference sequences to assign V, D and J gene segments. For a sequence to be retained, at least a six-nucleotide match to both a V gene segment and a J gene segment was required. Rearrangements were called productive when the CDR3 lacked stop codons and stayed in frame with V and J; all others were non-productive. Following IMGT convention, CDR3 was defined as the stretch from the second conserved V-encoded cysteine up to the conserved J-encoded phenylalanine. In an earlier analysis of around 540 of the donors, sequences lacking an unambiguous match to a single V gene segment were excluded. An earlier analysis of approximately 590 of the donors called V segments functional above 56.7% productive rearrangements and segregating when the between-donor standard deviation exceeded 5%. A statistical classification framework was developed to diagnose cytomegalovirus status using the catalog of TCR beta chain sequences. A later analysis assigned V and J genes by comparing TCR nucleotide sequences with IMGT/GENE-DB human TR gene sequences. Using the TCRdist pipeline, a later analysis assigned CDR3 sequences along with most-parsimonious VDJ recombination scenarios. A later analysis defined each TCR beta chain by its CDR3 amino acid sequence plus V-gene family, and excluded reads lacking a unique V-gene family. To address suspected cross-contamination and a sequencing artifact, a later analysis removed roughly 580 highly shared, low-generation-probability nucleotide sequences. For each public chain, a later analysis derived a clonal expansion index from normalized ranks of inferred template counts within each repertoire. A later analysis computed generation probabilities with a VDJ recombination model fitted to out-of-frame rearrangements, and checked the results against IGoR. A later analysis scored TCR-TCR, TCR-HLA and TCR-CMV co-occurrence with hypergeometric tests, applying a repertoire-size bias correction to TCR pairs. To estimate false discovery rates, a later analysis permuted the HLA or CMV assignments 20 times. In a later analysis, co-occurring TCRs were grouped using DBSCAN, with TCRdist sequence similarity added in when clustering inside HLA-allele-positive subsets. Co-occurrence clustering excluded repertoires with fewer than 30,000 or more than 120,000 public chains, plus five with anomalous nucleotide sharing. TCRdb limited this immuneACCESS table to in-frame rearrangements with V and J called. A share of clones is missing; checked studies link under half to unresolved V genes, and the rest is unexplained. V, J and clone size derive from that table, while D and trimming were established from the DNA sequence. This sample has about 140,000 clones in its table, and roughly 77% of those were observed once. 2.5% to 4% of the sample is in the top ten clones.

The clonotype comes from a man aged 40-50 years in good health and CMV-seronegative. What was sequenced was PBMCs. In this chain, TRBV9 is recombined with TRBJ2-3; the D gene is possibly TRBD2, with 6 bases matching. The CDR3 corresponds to CASSVVLGGAITDTQYF. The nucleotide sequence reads TGTGCCAGCAGCGTAGTCCTTGGCGGGGCTATCACAGATACGCAGTATTTT.